These 12 T cell receptor beta chains were sequenced from one sample in a study of T cells after yellow fever vaccination. TCRdb re-analysed the 5' RACE reads in MiXCR, keeping a single row per CDR3 protein. Of some 240,000 distinct CDR3 sequences in the sample, 3.6% were seen once. Sequencing used PBMCs, obtained 15 days after the yellow fever booster vaccination. These receptors were taken from a man between 18 and 29 years old who received the YFV17D yellow fever vaccine.

This clonotype was detected ten times or more. The chain links TRBV10-2 to TRBJ2-7, with D unclear. Germline CDR1 is WSHSY and CDR2 is SAAADI. The length of the CDR3 is 11 residues. V lost 1 base to trimming and J lost 6 bases, with 4 bases between them. This chain's CDR3 is CASSEWGEQYF. The CDR3, as DNA: TGCGCCAGCAGTGAGTGGGGCGAGCAGTACTTC.

This clonotype was seen repeatedly, ten times or more. The V gene is TRBV2, the J gene TRBJ2-5, with D tentatively TRBD2 (6 bases). Germline V gives CDR1 SNHLY, CDR2 FYNNEI. The ends were cut back, 8 bases at V and 1 base at J, with 11 bases in the middle. The CDR3 consists of 13 residues. CDR3 coding DNA: TGTGCCAGCGGCCGGGACTCCCAAGAGACCCAGTACTTC. This gives the protein CASGRDSQETQYF.

This clonotype was seen a single time. The rearrangement links TRBV6-5 to TRBJ1-1; TRBD1 is a possible D gene (5 bases). Germline values: CDR1 MNHEY, CDR2 SVGAGI. The length of the CDR3 is 14 residues. With 5 bases removed from V and 4 bases from J, the gap between germline ends came to 14 bases. This CDR3 is CASSPSRTRTEAFF. As DNA, the CDR3 is TGTGCCAGCAGTCCCTCACGGACACGCACTGAAGCTTTCTTT.

This clonotype was picked up many times. J is TRBJ2-3 and V is TRBV5-1, with D possibly TRBD1 on 6 matching bases. The germline CDR1 and CDR2 sequences are SGHRS and YFSETQ. This CDR3 has 14 residues. V was pared by 5 bases and J by 3 bases, with 13 bases between. CDR3 region: CASSSRQATDTQYF. CDR3 DNA sequence: TGCGCCAGCAGTTCCAGACAGGCAACAGATACGCAGTATTTT.

In its sample, this clonotype was seen many times. V is TRBV2 and J is TRBJ2-5; 8 bases fit TRBD2. V was pared by 11 bases and J by 0 bases, with 5 bases of the junction left unmatched. Germline V gene data show CDR1 as SNHLY and CDR2 as FYNNEI. This CDR3 has 13 amino acids. CDR3 in DNA: TGTGCCTCCCGGACTAGCAACCAAGAGACCCAGTACTTC. It codes for CASRTSNQETQYF.

This clonotype was seen many times. The chain joins TRBV20-1 to TRBJ2-3; possible D gene TRBD1, 6 bases. This CDR3 region has 14 residues. Germline CDR1 and CDR2: DFQATT and SNEGSKA (reference sequence). V lost 0 bases and J lost 6, with 13 bases in between. CDR3 sequence: CSARDRAGVDTQYF. As DNA, the CDR3 is TGCAGTGCTAGAGATCGGGCAGGGGTGGATACGCAGTATTTT.

This clonotype came up many times. The rearrangement uses TRBV6-6 and TRBJ1-5; no reliable D call. Per germline, CDR1 MNHNY and CDR2 SVGAGI (reference sequence). The length of the CDR3 is 15 residues. The V gene lost 5 bases and the J gene lost 4 bases, with 15 bases spanning the gap. The CDR3 sequence: CASSEYGQPNQPQHF. The CDR3 DNA sequence: TGTGCCAGCAGTGAGTATGGGCAGCCGAATCAGCCCCAGCATTTT.

The table lists this clonotype with many counts. V usage is TRBV6-5 and J usage is TRBJ2-1, with no clear D. V lost 0 bases to trimming and J lost 9 bases, with 9 bases between them. Germline assignment: CDR1 MNHEY and CDR2 SVGAGI. This CDR3 comprises 13 residues. CDR3 protein: CASSYSPGGEQFF. The DNA of the CDR3 is TGTGCCAGCAGTTACTCGCCCGGCGGTGAGCAGTTCTTC.

The sample holds many counts of this clonotype. This chain uses TRBV7-2 with TRBJ2-1; D gene uncertain. Trimming pared 3 bases from V and 6 bases from J, leaving 6 bases between. The CDR3 runs 12 residues. CDR1 is SGHTA and CDR2 is FQGNSA in the germline V gene. The CDR3 sequence is CASSLAANEQFF. The CDR3 bases are TGTGCCAGCAGCTTGGCAGCCAATGAGCAGTTCTTC.

This clonotype was observed at least ten times. The chain combines TRBV12-5 with TRBJ2-7; 10 bases agree with TRBD1. The CDR3 sequence is 17 residues long. In germline, CDR1 is LGHNT, CDR2 FRNRAP. Unmatched junction bases numbered 13, after V lost 3 bases and J lost 5 bases. CDR3 nucleotides: TGTGCTAGTGGTTTACTTCTCCGGGACAGGGGAGTCCACGAGCAGTACTTC. The encoded protein is CASGLLLRDRGVHEQYF.

This clonotype has ten or more counts. The gene calls are TRBV7-9 and TRBJ1-2; D unclear. The V end lost 0 bases, the J end lost 7 bases, and 3 bases lay between the germline ends. The CDR3 runs 11 residues. Germline assignment: CDR1 SEHNR and CDR2 FQNEAQ (reference sequence). The CDR3 coding sequence is TGTGCCAGCAGCTTAGCACTTGGCTACACCTTC. Residues: CASSLALGYTF.

This clonotype was seen ten or more times. The chain combines TRBV20-1 with TRBJ2-1; 10 positions match TRBD2. This CDR3 spans 15 amino acids. Germline assignment: CDR1 DFQATT and CDR2 SNEGSKA (reference sequence). Trimming removed 0 bases from V and 6 bases from J; junction bases left unmatched: 5. CDR3 amino acids: CSARDPSGGANEQFF. CDR3 in DNA: TGCAGTGCTAGAGATCCCAGCGGGGGGGCCAATGAGCAGTTCTTC.